This T cell receptor beta chain was identified in a study of T cell responses to AZD1222 COVID-19 vaccine listed by TCRdb under 2021. For context, the study as a whole: TCR sequencing was performed for fewer than 250 trial participants, of whom about 210 were given two doses of AZD1222 and some 26 were given two doses of MenACWY control vaccine. Trial participants were enrolled by age into 18-55, 56-69 and 70-plus year subgroups, with around 150, 28 and 57 TCR-sequenced participants respectively.

The sample's time point label is to be understood as: about 28 days (+/-7) after the second vaccine dose. AZD1222 recipients whose second dose came at about 4 weeks and those whose second dose came at about 12 weeks were combined into one group, since spike-specific TCR depth and breadth did not differ between the two schedules. Vaccinee samples came from UK trials COV001 and COV002, including a single-blind randomized controlled phase 2/3 trial of AZD1222 (ChAdOx1 nCoV-19) in healthy adults. Trial participant PBMC samples were collected at day 0 and day 28 after the second dose for TCRbeta chain sequencing. Beyond this particular receptor, the publication reports: No day 14 peak-response samples were available, so repertoires were characterized only after the peak T cell response. Reportedly, almost half of the unique spike-specific TCRs recognized epitopes lying outside the regions that are mutated in the B.1.351 and B.1.1.7 variants. After two AZD1222 doses, both the breadth and the depth of spike-specific TCRs were significantly higher than at day 0 and than in MenACWY recipients. The vaccine-associated CD4 TCRs covered the entire spike protein, and the dominant responses fell in regions 160-218 and 743-854. In the small 56-69-year group, the increase in depth fell short of significance, most likely because of low power. Conclusions about previously exposed vaccinees were limited because only six AZD1222 recipients were SARS-CoV-2 seropositive at baseline. Most participants were white British and females outnumbered males, and the authors suggested that clonal diversity may have been underestimated.

From V the trimming removes 4 bases and from J it removes 3 bases, while the gene matches leave 13 bases of the junction unaccounted for. The germline V gene (reference sequence) yields SGHNT for CDR1 and YYREEE for CDR2. The CDR3 sequence holds 16 residues, the cysteine and phenylalanine included. The only DNA kept is the CDR3, 48 bases in frame from the first base. The CDR3 regions of human TCRbeta chains were analyzed by immunosequencing. The source study handled its data this way. Repertoire TCRs were checked for matches against a reference library of SARS-CoV-2-specific TCRs that had been generated using the MIRA antigen-specificity platform. Breadth was defined as the fraction of unique TCRs that were SARS-CoV-2-associated. Depth was defined as the fraction of total T cells that were SARS-CoV-2-associated. Each spike-specific TCR was assigned to its reactive spike region and to a CD4 or CD8 class using the MIRA data. Log10-transformed breadth and depth values were compared by one-way ANOVA with Sidak's multiple comparisons tests. In TCRdb, the immuneACCESS table is reduced to in-frame sequences with V and J assigned. These tables do not hold every clone; where another copy was compared, an unresolved V gene accounts for under half, and the others remain unexplained. For V, J and clone size, that table is used; D and trimming come from the DNA. A total of fewer than 110,000 clones appear in this sample, 87% of them only once. The ten top clones hold roughly 10% of the sample.

Turning to this clone: No antigen is known for it. No base qualities exist here, and no much larger clone lies one base off it.

Sample: peripheral blood, taken 28 days after the second AZD1222 dose. Recombination connected TRBV5-4 to TRBJ2-7; TRBD1 aligns with 7 central bases. The sequence derives from an adult who received the AZD1222 COVID-19 vaccine. In nucleotide form, the sequence is TGTGCCAGCAGCCGCGTCCTGCCGGGACAGAGCTACGAGCAGTACTTC. This sequence encodes CASSRVLPGQSYEQYF.